The sequence of this T cell receptor beta chain was determined in a study of CD8+ T cells in alopecia areata. The authors extracted RNA and reverse transcribed it into cDNA as the sequencing template. Sequencing was performed with immunoSEQ multiplex PCR; in TCRdb, only in-frame clones are kept and a portion is missing. The table records about 42,000 clones, around three fifths of them present only once. This clone was counted a few times. At one boundary the junction diverges from the germline segment, which might be a read error. Stated treatment: oral pan-JAK inhibitor, 5-10 mg twice daily. Individuals with alopecia areata gave both lesional scalp punch biopsies and peripheral blood for collection. The CDR3 totals 11 residues. Germline loops: CDR1 GTSNPN, CDR2 SVGIG (reference sequence).

The TCR sequence derives from a human donor with alopecia areata. The chain carries TRBV30 and TRBJ2-2; 11 nucleotides agree with TRBD1. This material consisted of CD8+ T cells sorted from blood, taken at week 4, from a patient treated with tofacitinib. This chain's CDR3 is CGTGGGGELFF. The CDR3 nucleotides are TGCGGGACAGGGGGTGGCGGGGAGCTGTTTTTT.